This T cell receptor (beta chain) was sequenced during a study of cytomegalovirus exposure and HLA in healthy donors. In the case of this clone: Antigen: not known.

The study ran its PCR with 60 Vbeta and 13 Jbeta primers. Per the authors' pipeline: Later work found 65 million to 90 million unique TCR beta chains, with around 10 million shared. Measured with immunoSEQ multiplex PCR; TCRdb has only the in-frame clones, and not every one. D and trimming come from the DNA, and the V and J calls and clone size come from that table. The sample consists of about 140,000 clones, about 77% of them appearing once. The CDR3 runs 16 residues. Germline V gives CDR1 SGHTA, CDR2 FQGNSA. The trim removed 2 bases at V and 8 bases at J, leaving 11 bases unmatched. Study-level results: In a later analysis, donors in an Asian-associated ancestry cluster reportedly had fewer N-insertions in productive TCRs than the cohort mean. The HLA-A and HLA-B alleles of most subjects were reportedly predicted accurately from TCR beta sequences.

This clonotype was sampled from a female donor in good health and CMV-seronegative. Sequencing was done on a sample of PBMCs. J is TRBJ2-3 and V is TRBV7-2; 9 bases are shared with TRBD2. The CDR3 spells CASSLWAGGPLSTQYF. CDR3 sequence (DNA): TGTGCCAGCAGCTTATGGGCGGGAGGGCCTCTTTCTACGCAGTATTTT.